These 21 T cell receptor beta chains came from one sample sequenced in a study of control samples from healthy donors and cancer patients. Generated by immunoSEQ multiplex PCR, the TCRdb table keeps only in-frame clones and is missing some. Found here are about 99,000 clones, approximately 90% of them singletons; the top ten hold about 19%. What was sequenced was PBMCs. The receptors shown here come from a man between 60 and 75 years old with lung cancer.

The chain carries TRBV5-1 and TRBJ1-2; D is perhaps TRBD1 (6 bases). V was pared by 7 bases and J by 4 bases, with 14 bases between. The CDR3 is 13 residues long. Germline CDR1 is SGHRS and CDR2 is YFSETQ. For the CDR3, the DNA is TGCGCCAGCTATGCGACAGGATTCTATGGCTACACCTTC. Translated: CASYATGFYGYTF.

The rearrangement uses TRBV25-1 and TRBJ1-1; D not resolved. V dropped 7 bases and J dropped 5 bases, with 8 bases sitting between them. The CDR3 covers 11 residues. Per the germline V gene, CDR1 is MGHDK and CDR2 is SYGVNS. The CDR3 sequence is CASISWTEAFF. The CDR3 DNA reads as TGTGCCAGCATCTCGTGGACTGAAGCTTTCTTT.

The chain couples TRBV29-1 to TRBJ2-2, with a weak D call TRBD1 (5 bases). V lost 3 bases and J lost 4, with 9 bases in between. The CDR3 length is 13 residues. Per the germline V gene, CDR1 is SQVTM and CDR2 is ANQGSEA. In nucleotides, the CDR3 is TGCAGCGTTGACAGGGATGCCACCGGGGAGCTGTTTTTT. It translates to CSVDRDATGELFF.

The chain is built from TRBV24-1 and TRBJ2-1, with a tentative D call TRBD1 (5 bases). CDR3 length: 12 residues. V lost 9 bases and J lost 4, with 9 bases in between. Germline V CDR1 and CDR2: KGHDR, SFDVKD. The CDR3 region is CATADSYNEQFF. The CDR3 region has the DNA TGTGCCACCGCAGACAGTTACAATGAGCAGTTCTTC.

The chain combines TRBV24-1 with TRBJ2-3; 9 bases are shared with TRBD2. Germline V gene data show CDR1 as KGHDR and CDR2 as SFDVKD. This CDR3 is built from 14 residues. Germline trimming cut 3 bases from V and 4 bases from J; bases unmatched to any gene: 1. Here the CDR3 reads CATSDAGGPDTQYF. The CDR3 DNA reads TGTGCCACCAGTGATGCGGGGGGGCCAGATACGCAGTATTTT.

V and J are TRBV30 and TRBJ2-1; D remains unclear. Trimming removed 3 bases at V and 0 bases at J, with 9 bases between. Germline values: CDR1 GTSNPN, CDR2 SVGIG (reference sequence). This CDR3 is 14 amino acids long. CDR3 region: CAWRYSGSYNEQFF. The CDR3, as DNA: TGTGCCTGGAGGTACAGTGGCTCCTACAATGAGCAGTTCTTC.

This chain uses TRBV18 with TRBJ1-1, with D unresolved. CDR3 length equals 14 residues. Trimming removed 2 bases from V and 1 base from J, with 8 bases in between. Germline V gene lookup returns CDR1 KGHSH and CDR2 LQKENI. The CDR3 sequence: CASSPSGTNTEAFF. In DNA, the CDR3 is TGTGCCAGCTCACCATCAGGAACGAACACTGAAGCTTTCTTT.

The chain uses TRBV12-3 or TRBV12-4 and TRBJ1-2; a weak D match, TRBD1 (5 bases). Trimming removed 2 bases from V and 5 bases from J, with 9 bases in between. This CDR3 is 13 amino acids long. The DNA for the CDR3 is TGTGCCAGCAGTTTAAACGGGGGTTATGGCTACACCTTC. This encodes CASSLNGGYGYTF.

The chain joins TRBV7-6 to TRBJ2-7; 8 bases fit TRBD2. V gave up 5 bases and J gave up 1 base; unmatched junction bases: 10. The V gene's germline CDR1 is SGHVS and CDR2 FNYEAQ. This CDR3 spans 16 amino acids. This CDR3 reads CASSHGGAGVSYEQYF. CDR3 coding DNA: TGTGCCAGCAGCCACGGGGGGGCAGGGGTTTCCTACGAGCAGTACTTC.

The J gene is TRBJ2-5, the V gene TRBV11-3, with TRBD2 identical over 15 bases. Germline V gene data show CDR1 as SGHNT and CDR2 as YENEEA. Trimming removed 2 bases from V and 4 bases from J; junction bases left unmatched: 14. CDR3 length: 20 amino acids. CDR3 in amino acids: CASSLSTGTSGGPGPETQYF. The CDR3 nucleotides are TGTGCCAGCAGCTTATCCACCGGGACTAGCGGGGGGCCGGGGCCAGAGACCCAGTACTTC. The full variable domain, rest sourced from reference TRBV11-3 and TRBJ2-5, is EAGVVQSPRYKIIEKKQPVAFWCNPISGHNTLYWYLQNLGQGPELLIRYENEEAVDDSQLPKDRFSAERLKGVDSTLKIQPAELGDSAVYLCASSLSTGTSGGPGPETQYFGPGTRLLVL.

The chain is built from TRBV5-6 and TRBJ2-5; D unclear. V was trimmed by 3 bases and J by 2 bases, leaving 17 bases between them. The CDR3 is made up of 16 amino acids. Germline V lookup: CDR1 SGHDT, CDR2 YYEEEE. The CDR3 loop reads CASSSPISTEQETQYF. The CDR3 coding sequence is TGTGCCAGCAGCTCACCGATCTCGACTGAGCAAGAGACCCAGTACTTC.

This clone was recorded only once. In DNA, the CDR3 is TGCGCCAGCAGCGCCCGACTAGCGGGGGATGAGACCCAGTACTTC. Its translation: CASSARLAGDETQYF. V gene TRBV5-1 combines with J gene TRBJ2-5; 12 bases are shared with TRBD2. The CDR3 consists of 15 residues. Unmatched junction bases numbered 6, after V lost 4 bases and J lost 5 bases. Germline values: CDR1 SGHRS, CDR2 YFSETQ.

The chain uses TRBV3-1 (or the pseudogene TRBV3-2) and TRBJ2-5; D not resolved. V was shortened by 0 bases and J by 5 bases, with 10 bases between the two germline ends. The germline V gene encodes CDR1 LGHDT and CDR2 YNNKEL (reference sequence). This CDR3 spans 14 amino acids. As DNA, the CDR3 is TGTGCCAGCAGCCAAGAGACACCGCGGGAGACCCAGTACTTC. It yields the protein CASSQETPRETQYF.

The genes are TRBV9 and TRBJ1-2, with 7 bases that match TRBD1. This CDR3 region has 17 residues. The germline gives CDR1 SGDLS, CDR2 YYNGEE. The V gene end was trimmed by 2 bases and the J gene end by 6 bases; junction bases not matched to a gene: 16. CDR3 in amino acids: CASSVAHNPGTVDGYTF. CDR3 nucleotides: TGTGCCAGCAGCGTTGCTCATAATCCCGGGACAGTAGATGGCTACACCTTC.

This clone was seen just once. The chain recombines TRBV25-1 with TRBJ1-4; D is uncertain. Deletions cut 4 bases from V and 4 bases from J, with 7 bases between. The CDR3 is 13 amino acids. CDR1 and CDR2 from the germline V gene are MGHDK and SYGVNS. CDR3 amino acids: CASSGFLNEKLFF. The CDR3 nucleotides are TGTGCCAGCAGTGGGTTTCTTAATGAAAAACTGTTTTTT.

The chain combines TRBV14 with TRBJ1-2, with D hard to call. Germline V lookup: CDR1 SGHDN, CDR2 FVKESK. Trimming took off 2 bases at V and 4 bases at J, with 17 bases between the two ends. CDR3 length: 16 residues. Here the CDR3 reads CASSQYPGATSYGYTF. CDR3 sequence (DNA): TGTGCCAGCAGCCAATACCCGGGAGCCACTTCCTATGGCTACACCTTC.

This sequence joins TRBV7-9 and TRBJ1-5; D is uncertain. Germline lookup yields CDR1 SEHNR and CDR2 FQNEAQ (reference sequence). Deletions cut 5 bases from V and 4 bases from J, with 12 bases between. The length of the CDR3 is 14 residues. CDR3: CASSEGTLNQPQHF. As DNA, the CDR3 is TGTGCCAGCAGCGAGGGCACGTTAAATCAGCCCCAGCATTTT.

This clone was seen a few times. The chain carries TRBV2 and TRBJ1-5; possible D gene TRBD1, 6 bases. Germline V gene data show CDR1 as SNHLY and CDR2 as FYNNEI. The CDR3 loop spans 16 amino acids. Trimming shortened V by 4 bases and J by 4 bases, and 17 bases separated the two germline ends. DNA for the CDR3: TGTGCCAGCAGTGCCGAAGGGGCCACAGGGAATCAGCCCCAGCATTTT. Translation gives CASSAEGATGNQPQHF.

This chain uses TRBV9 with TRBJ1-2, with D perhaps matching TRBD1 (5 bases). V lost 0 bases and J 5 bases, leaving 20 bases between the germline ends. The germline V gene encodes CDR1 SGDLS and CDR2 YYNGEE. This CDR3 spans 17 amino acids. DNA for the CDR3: TGTGCCAGCAGCGTAGACGACGCCGATACAGGTTTTTATGGCTACACCTTC. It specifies CASSVDDADTGFYGYTF.

DNA of the CDR3: TGTGCCAGCAGCCAAGATTGGCCGGGGGCCTACGAGCAGTACTTC. The encoded protein is CASSQDWPGAYEQYF. J is TRBJ2-7 and V is TRBV14; a possible D gene is TRBD2 (6 bases). The CDR3 totals 15 residues. Trimming stripped 0 bases from V and 2 bases from J, with 11 bases between. Germline CDR1 SGHDN, CDR2 FVKESK.

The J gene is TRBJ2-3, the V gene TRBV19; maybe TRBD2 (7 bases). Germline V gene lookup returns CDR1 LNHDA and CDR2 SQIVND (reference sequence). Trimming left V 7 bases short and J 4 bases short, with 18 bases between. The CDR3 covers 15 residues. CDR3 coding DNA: TGTGCCAGTACCCAATCCGGGGGGCCGGCAGATACGCAGTATTTT. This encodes CASTQSGGPADTQYF.